Following are 5 T cell receptor beta chains from one sample sequenced in a study of T-cell memory formation after mild COVID-19. Via MiXCR, TCRdb re-called the 5' RACE reads, giving one row per CDR3 protein. The sample has 450,000 or so distinct CDR3 sequences; roughly 20% are singletons. The sample consisted of PBMCs or a T cell subset sorted from them (not recorded which). These receptors all stem from an adult woman who had mild COVID-19 (a few samples of this study predate the infection). Cell type and time point are not known.

The V and J genes are TRBV12-5 and TRBJ2-3, with TRBD1 as a possible D gene (6 bases). The germline gives CDR1 LGHNT, CDR2 FRNRAP. The CDR3 totals 14 residues. The germline V and J ends were trimmed by 5 bases and 6 bases, with 15 bases remaining between them. The CDR3 loop reads CASGGILRGDTQYF. CDR3 DNA sequence: TGTGCTAGTGGTGGAATCCTAAGGGGGGATACGCAGTATTTT.

There are a few counts of this clonotype. The CDR3 spells CSADDRARSYEQYF. The CDR3, as DNA: TGCAGTGCGGACGACAGGGCCCGGTCCTACGAGCAGTACTTC. The chain has TRBV20-1 and TRBJ2-7; 7 positions match TRBD1. From germline, CDR1 is DFQATT and CDR2 SNEGSKA (reference sequence). Trimming took 6 bases from V and 1 from J; bases not matched to a gene: 9. The CDR3 is made up of 14 amino acids.

This clonotype was observed a few times. The chain employs TRBV19 and TRBJ2-7; unclear D gene. The CDR3 loop spans 14 amino acids. Germline V gene sequence: CDR1 LNHDA, CDR2 SQIVND (reference sequence). Trimming left V 3 bases short and J 3 bases short, with 12 bases between. CDR3 bases: TGTGCCAGTAGTATCAGAGACTTCGGCTACGAGCAGTACTTC. Protein product: CASSIRDFGYEQYF.

This rearrangement joins TRBV7-9 to TRBJ2-4; 8 nucleotides agree with TRBD1. V was clipped by 6 bases and J by 7 bases; unmatched bases: 5. Germline V lookup: CDR1 SEHNR, CDR2 FQNEAQ (reference sequence). The CDR3 is 13 amino acids. CDR3 bases: TGTGCCAGCAGTTCAGGGGGCTTGAACATTCAGTACTTC. It specifies CASSSGGLNIQYF. Variable domain in full (rest from reference TRBV7-9 and TRBJ2-4): DTGVSQNPRHKITKRGQNVTFRCDPISEHNRLYWYRQTLGQGPEFLTYFQNEAQLEKSRLLSDRFSAERPKGSFSTLEIQRTEQGDSAMYLCASSSGGLNIQYFGAGTRLSVL.

The rearrangement links TRBV5-1 to TRBJ2-7, with 8 bases identical to TRBD2. The J segment lost 3 bases and the V segment lost 1 base, leaving 9 bases of the junction unmatched. CDR3 size: 16 residues. Looked up from germline, CDR1 is SGHRS and CDR2 is YFSETQ. The DNA of the CDR3 is TGCGCCAGCAGCTTGCTTCCGGGACTAGGGAACTACGAGCAGTACTTC. It is translated as CASSLLPGLGNYEQYF.